Presented here are 24 T cell receptor beta chains from one specimen sequenced in a study of blood T cell repertoires in COVID-19. Profiled with immunoSEQ multiplex PCR; TCRdb holds only in-frame clones, not every one. The profile covers 30,000 to 40,000 clones, with more than 90% appearing a single time and roughly 13% taken by the ten largest. The source material was peripheral blood. The receptors originated from a human donor in a cohort sampled during active COVID-19.

The V call is TRBV5-1, the J call TRBJ1-1, with 8 bases lining up with TRBD1. The V gene end was trimmed by 0 bases and the J gene end by 5 bases; junction bases not matched to a gene: 0. Germline CDR1 and CDR2: SGHRS and YFSETQ. CDR3 length: 13 residues. DNA of the CDR3: TGCGCCAGCAGCTTGGGGACAGGGACTGAAGCTTTCTTT. This gives the protein CASSLGTGTEAFF.

This clone has a single count. The chain has TRBV9 and TRBJ2-3, with 9 nucleotides matching TRBD2. From germline, CDR1 is SGDLS and CDR2 YYNGEE. V gave up 2 bases and J gave up 5 bases; unmatched junction bases: 3. This CDR3 has 14 amino acids. CDR3 nucleotides: TGTGCCAGCAGCGTCACTAGCGGGCAAGATACGCAGTATTTT. Amino acid sequence: CASSVTSGQDTQYF.

CDR3 coding DNA: TGTGCCAGCAGCCCTAGGACAGGGGGTGGTGGTAACTATGGCTACACCTTC. Residues: CASSPRTGGGGNYGYTF. J is TRBJ1-2 and V is TRBV5-6; 10 bases fit TRBD1. J gave up 1 base and V 4 bases, and 10 bases lay outside the gene matches. Germline V gene data show CDR1 as SGHDT and CDR2 as YYEEEE. The CDR3 extends over 17 amino acids.

The sample holds one count of this clone. The chain combines TRBV7-9 with TRBJ2-6; tentatively, D is TRBD1 (6 bases). CDR3 length: 15 residues. CDR1 and CDR2 (germline): SEHNR, FQNEAQ (reference sequence). The V gene lost 5 bases and the J gene lost 4 bases, with 12 bases spanning the gap. The DNA for the CDR3 is TGTGCCAGCAGCCAGGGGTCCCGGGGGGCCAACGTCCTGACTTTC. It translates to CASSQGSRGANVLTF. The full variable domain, completed using reference TRBV7-9 and TRBJ2-6, is DTGVSQNPRHKITKRGQNVTFRCDPISEHNRLYWYRQTLGQGPEFLTYFQNEAQLEKSRLLSDRFSAERPKGSFSTLEIQRTEQGDSAMYLCASSQGSRGANVLTFGAGSRLTVL.

The CDR3 region is CASSHPTSGSISDTQYF. The CDR3 DNA follows: TGTGCCAGCAGCCACCCAACTAGCGGGAGTATTTCGGATACGCAGTATTTT. The rearrangement uses TRBV11-2 and TRBJ2-3; 11 bases map to TRBD2. V was pared by 5 bases and J by 6 bases, with 13 bases of the junction left unmatched. Germline V CDR1 and CDR2: SGHAT, FQNNGV. CDR3 length: 17 residues.

This chain links TRBV6-2 or TRBV6-3 with TRBJ2-3; no reliable D call. Trimming took off 6 bases at V and 4 bases at J, with 8 bases between the two ends. CDR1 is MNHEY, CDR2 SVGEGT, per germline. CDR3 size: 12 residues. The CDR3 here is CASSYSSDTQYF. CDR3 DNA sequence: TGTGCCAGCAGCTATAGCTCAGATACGCAGTATTTT.

As regards this clone: An end of the junction differs from the germline gene, which may be a read error. The chain uses TRBV4-2 and TRBJ2-3; 13 nucleotides agree with TRBD2. The CDR3 contains 19 residues. Germline-derived CDR1 and CDR2 are LGHNA and YNFKEQ. The CDR3 loop is CASSQDVWTSGSRTDTQYF. The CDR3 DNA follows: TGTGCCAGCAGCCAAGATGTGTGGACTAGCGGGAGCCGCACAGATACGCAGTACTTT.

V is TRBV4-2 and J is TRBJ2-1; 10 nucleotides agree with TRBD2. The CDR3 extends over 15 amino acids. Germline V gene lookup returns CDR1 LGHNA and CDR2 YNFKEQ. V lost 1 base, J lost 10 bases, and 7 bases stayed unmatched. The CDR3 sequence is CASSQATSGRGEQFF. Here the CDR3 DNA reads TGTGCCAGCAGCCAAGCGACTAGCGGGCGGGGGGAGCAGTTCTTC.

The rearrangement joins TRBV19 to TRBJ1-5, with TRBD1 identical over 7 bases. V lost 5 bases, J lost 7 bases, and 8 bases stayed unmatched. From germline, CDR1 is LNHDA and CDR2 SQIVND (reference sequence). The CDR3 runs to 14 residues. DNA of the CDR3: TGTGCCAGTAGTGGCGGGACAGCCGGGCAGCCCCAGCATTTT. Translating gives CASSGGTAGQPQHF.

V is TRBV4-1 and J is TRBJ2-1, with TRBD2 identical over 9 bases. Germline V CDR1 and CDR2: MGHRA, YSYEKL. Trimming at V came to 4 bases and at J to 6 bases, leaving 7 bases not matched to a gene. There are 15 residues in the CDR3. CDR3 loop: CASSPPGLAINEQFF. CDR3 sequence (DNA): TGCGCCAGCAGCCCACCGGGACTAGCTATCAATGAGCAGTTCTTC.

In this sample, this clone turned up a few times. The chain uses TRBV6-4 and TRBJ2-2; 8 nucleotides line up with TRBD2. Germline trimming cut 8 bases from V and 5 bases from J; bases unmatched to any gene: 4. The CDR3 extends over 13 amino acids. The germline V gene has CDR1 MRHNA and CDR2 SNTAGT. Here the CDR3 DNA reads TGTGCCAGCTCGGCTAGCGGGACCGGGGAGCTGTTTTTT. It encodes CASSASGTGELFF.

This clone has only one observation. V is TRBV3-1 (or the pseudogene TRBV3-2) and J is TRBJ2-4; possible D gene TRBD2, 5 bases. The CDR3 has 15 amino acids. Germline CDR1 LGHDT, CDR2 YNNKEL (reference sequence). Deletions cut 4 bases from V and 0 bases from J, with 10 bases between. CDR3 bases: TGTGCCAGCAGCCCTGGGAGTCTAGCCAAAAACATTCAGTACTTC. Protein: CASSPGSLAKNIQYF.

V gene TRBV12-3 or TRBV12-4 combines with J gene TRBJ2-3; D unresolved. V was pared by 3 bases and J by 3 bases, with 7 bases between. This CDR3 is 13 amino acids long. This CDR3 reads CASSFEETDTQYF. CDR3 nucleotides: TGTGCCAGCAGTTTTGAAGAGACAGATACGCAGTATTTT.

This chain joins TRBV18 and TRBJ2-1; 7 bases are shared with TRBD1. The J segment lost 3 bases and the V segment lost 4 bases, leaving 9 bases of the junction unmatched. CDR3 length equals 16 residues. Per germline, CDR1 KGHSH and CDR2 LQKENI. The CDR3 reads CASSQTPDRSYNEQFF. The CDR3, as DNA: TGTGCCAGCTCACAAACCCCGGACAGGAGCTACAATGAGCAGTTCTTC. The full variable domain, with the rest looked up from reference TRBV18 and TRBJ2-1, is NAGVMQNPRHLVRRRGQEARLRCSPMKGHSHVYWYRQLPEEGLKFMVYLQKENIIDESGMPKERFSAEFPKEGPSILRIQQVVRGDSAAYFCASSQTPDRSYNEQFFGPGTRLTVL.

The chain recombines TRBV6-6 with TRBJ2-2, with D possibly TRBD2 on 6 matching bases. V lost 4 bases, J lost 3 bases, and 6 bases lay in between. CDR3 length: 13 amino acids. CDR1 and CDR2 from the germline V gene are MNHNY and SVGAGI (reference sequence). This CDR3 is CASSWGDTGELFF. The DNA for the CDR3 is TGTGCCAGCAGTTGGGGGGACACCGGGGAGCTGTTTTTT.

The rearrangement joins TRBV19 to TRBJ1-1; 8 bases align to TRBD1. The CDR3 is 17 amino acids. After removal of 3 bases from V and 0 bases from J, the junction contained 9 bases not matched to a gene. Germline CDR1 reads LNHDA; CDR2 reads SQIVND (reference sequence). The CDR3 DNA follows: TGTGCCAGTAGTATGTTTGGCCCAGGGGGCATGAACACTGAAGCTTTCTTT. Its protein product is CASSMFGPGGMNTEAFF.

The gene calls are TRBV7-8 and TRBJ2-7; D possibly corresponds to TRBD2 (6 bases). V was pared by 4 bases and J by 4 bases, with 11 bases between. This CDR3 is built from 13 residues. Germline CDR1 is SGHVS and CDR2 is FQNEAQ. The CDR3 nucleotides read TGTGCCAGCAGCTACCGACTAGTTTACGAGCAGTACTTC. This translates into CASSYRLVYEQYF.

This clone was observed once. The V call is TRBV24-1, the J call TRBJ2-3, with 10 bases that match TRBD2. Germline V CDR1 and CDR2: KGHDR, SFDVKD. The CDR3 loop spans 14 amino acids. V shed 6 bases, J shed 3 bases, and the junction held 2 bases outside the gene matches. CDR3 DNA sequence: TGTGCCACCAGTTCAGCGGGAGGGACAGATACGCAGTATTTT. Translated, it gives CATSSAGGTDTQYF.

The gene calls are TRBV28 and TRBJ2-7; 7 bases align to TRBD1. V lost 6 bases to trimming and J lost 0 bases; unmatched junction nucleotides: 5. CDR1 and CDR2 from the germline V gene are MDHEN and SYDVKM. The CDR3 loop spans 14 amino acids. The CDR3: CASRPTGISYEQYF. The CDR3 DNA sequence: TGTGCCAGCAGGCCGACAGGGATCTCCTACGAGCAGTACTTC.

J is TRBJ1-1 and V is TRBV7-2; 10 nucleotides agree with TRBD1. The CDR3 loop spans 17 amino acids. The germline gives CDR1 SGHTA, CDR2 FQGNSA. Trimming removed 4 bases from V and 6 bases from J; junction bases left unmatched: 14. This chain's CDR3 is CASSSIWDRGGVAEAFF. In DNA form, the CDR3 reads TGTGCCAGCAGCTCGATTTGGGACAGGGGTGGGGTCGCTGAAGCTTTCTTT.

V usage is TRBV6-4 and J usage is TRBJ2-2; 9 bases line up with TRBD1. The CDR3 runs 15 residues. After removal of 3 bases from V and 9 bases from J, the junction contained 8 bases not matched to a gene. Germline V lookup: CDR1 MRHNA, CDR2 SNTAGT. CDR3 nucleotide sequence: TGTGCCAGCAGTGATGGGACAGGGATATCCAGGGAGCTGTTTTTT. Translated, it gives CASSDGTGISRELFF.

The chain links TRBV7-9 to TRBJ1-1; TRBD1 agrees at 8 bases. With 4 bases clipped from V and 5 bases from J, the junction kept 12 bases outside the gene matches. This CDR3 is built from 16 residues. Germline V gene lookup returns CDR1 SEHNR and CDR2 FQNEAQ (reference sequence). CDR3 region: CASSSRQGARGTEAFF. The CDR3 DNA sequence: TGTGCCAGCAGCTCCCGGCAGGGGGCTCGGGGTACTGAAGCTTTCTTT.

V usage is TRBV7-2 and J usage is TRBJ2-1; 7 positions agree with TRBD2. Germline CDR1 is SGHTA and CDR2 is FQGNSA. There are 14 residues in the CDR3. Trimming took 1 base from V and 8 from J; bases not matched to a gene: 5. This CDR3 is CASSLGLARDEQFF. CDR3 nucleotides: TGTGCCAGCAGCTTAGGACTAGCCCGGGATGAGCAGTTCTTC.

The chain is built from TRBV20-1 and TRBJ2-3; TRBD1 matches 8 bases. The ends lost 3 bases at V and 4 bases at J; junction bases unmatched: 15. This CDR3 contains 17 residues. Looked up from germline, CDR1 is DFQATT and CDR2 is SNEGSKA (reference sequence). The CDR3 sequence is CSASPWRPGQVSDTQYF. As DNA, the CDR3 is TGCAGTGCTAGTCCTTGGCGACCGGGACAGGTCTCAGATACGCAGTATTTT.